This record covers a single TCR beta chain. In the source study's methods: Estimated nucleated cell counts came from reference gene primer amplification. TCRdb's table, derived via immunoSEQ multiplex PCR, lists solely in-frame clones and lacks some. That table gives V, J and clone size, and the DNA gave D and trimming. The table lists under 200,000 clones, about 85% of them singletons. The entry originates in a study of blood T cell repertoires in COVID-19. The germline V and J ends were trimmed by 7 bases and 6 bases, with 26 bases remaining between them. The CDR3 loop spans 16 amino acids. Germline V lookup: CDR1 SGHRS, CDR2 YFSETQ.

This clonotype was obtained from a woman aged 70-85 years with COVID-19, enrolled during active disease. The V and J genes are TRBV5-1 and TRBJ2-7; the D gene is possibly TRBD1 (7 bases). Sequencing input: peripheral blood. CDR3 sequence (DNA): TGCGCCAGCGGCCAATCACCCGGGACAGAGGGAGGCGAGCAGTACTTC. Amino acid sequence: CASGQSPGTEGGEQYF.